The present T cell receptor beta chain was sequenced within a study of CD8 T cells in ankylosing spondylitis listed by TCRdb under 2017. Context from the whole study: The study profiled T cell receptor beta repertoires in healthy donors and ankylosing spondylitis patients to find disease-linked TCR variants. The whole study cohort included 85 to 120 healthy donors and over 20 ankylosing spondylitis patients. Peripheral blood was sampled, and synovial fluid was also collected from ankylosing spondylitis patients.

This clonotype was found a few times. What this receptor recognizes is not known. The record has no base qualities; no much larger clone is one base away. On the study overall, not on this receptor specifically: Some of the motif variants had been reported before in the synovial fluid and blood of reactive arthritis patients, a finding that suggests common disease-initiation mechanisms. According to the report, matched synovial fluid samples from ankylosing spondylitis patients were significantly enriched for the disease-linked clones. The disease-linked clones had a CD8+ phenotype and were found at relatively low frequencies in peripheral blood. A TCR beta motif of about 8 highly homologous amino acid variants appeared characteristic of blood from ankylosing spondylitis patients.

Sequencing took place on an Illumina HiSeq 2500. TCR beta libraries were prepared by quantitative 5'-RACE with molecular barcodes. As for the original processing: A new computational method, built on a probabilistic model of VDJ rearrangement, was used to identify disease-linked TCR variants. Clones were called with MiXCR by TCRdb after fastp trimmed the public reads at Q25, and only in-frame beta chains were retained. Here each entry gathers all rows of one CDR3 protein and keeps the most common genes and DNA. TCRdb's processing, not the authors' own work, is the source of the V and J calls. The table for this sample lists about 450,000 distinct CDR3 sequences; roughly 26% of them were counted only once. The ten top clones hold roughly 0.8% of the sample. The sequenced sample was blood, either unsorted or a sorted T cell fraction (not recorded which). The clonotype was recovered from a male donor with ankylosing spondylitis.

The CDR3 here reads CATSDLTSGRTSYNEQFF. The DNA sequence follows: TGTGCCACCAGTGATCTGACTAGCGGGAGAACCTCCTACAATGAGCAGTTCTTC. The chain joins TRBV24-1 to TRBJ2-1, with 12 bases in between that match TRBD2. V ends up 3 bases short and J 0 bases short, with an unmatched junction base count of 5. CDR1 and CDR2 were assigned from the germline V gene as KGHDR and SFDVKD. The CDR3 sequence holds 18 residues, the cysteine and phenylalanine included. The entry retains the CDR3 DNA only, 54 bases that are in frame from base 1.